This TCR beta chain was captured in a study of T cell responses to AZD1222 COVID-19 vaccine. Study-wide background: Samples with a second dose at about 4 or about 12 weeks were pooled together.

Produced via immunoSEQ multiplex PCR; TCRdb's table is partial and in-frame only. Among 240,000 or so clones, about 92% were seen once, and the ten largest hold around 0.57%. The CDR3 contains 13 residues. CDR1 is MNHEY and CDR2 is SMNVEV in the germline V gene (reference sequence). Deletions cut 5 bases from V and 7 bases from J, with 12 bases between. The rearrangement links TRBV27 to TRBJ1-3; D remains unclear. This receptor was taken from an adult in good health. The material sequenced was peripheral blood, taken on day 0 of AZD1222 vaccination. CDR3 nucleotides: TGTGCCAGCAGTCCGGGGATGCAGAACACCATATATTTT. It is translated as CASSPGMQNTIYF.